The entry below gives a single T cell receptor (beta chain) sequence along with its context. What it recognizes is unknown. These data are taken from a study of cytomegalovirus exposure and HLA in healthy donors. The V gene end was trimmed by 4 bases and the J gene end by 1 base; junction bases not matched to a gene: 4. From germline, CDR1 is SGDLS and CDR2 YYNGEE. The CDR3 totals 15 residues. Whole-study findings and limits: Presence/absence analyses treated sequencing depth as roughly uniform across donors. Cytomegalovirus status was reportedly diagnosed by the classifier with high sensitivity and specificity. Certain indistinguishable V segments, among them TRBV6-2 and TRBV6-3, were excluded. Highly shared sequence variants in one cluster were likely a sequencing artifact.

The PCR contained 60 Vbeta and 13 Jbeta primers. Method: immunoSEQ multiplex PCR; TCRdb's copy keeps in-frame clones and lacks some. The data contain some 150,000 clones, approximately 82% of them singletons. Sample: PBMCs. This sequence was found in a male donor in good health and CMV-seronegative. This chain links TRBV9 with TRBJ1-1, with TRBD1 matching over 10 bases. In nucleotides, the CDR3 is TGTGCCAGCAGCCCAGGGGACAGGGGGAACACTGAAGCTTTCTTT. It yields the protein CASSPGDRGNTEAFF.